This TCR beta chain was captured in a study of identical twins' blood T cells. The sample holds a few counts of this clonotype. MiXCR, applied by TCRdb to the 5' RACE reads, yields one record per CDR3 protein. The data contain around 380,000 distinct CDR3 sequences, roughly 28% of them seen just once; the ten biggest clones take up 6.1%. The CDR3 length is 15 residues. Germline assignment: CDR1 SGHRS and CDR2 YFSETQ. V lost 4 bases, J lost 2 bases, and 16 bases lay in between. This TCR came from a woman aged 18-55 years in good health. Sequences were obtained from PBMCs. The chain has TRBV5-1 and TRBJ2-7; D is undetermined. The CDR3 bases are TGCGCCAGCAGCCTTACCTTAGACATAACCTACGAGCAGTACTTC. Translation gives CASSLTLDITYEQYF.